The 12 T cell receptor beta chains below all came from one sample that was sequenced in a study of T cells after yellow fever vaccination. TCRdb analysed the 5' RACE reads with MiXCR anew, one entry per CDR3 protein. In the table there are over 110,000 distinct CDR3 sequences, 7.7% of which are singletons. The sample consisted of CD4+ T cells sorted from PBMCs, taken 5 days after the yellow fever booster vaccination. These receptor sequences come from a man aged 30-40 years who received the YFV17D yellow fever vaccine.

There are many counts of this clonotype. The genes are TRBV6-1 and TRBJ2-1; either TRBD1 or TRBD2 may supply D (5 bases each). The V gene's germline CDR1 is MNHNS and CDR2 SASEGT. The CDR3 runs 16 residues. The ends were cut back, 3 bases at V and 2 bases at J, with 14 bases in the middle. CDR3 bases: TGTGCCAGCAGTGACGTCGGGGCGTCGGCCTACAATGAGCAGTTCTTC. Its protein is CASSDVGASAYNEQFF.

The chain links TRBV30 to TRBJ2-7; 7 nucleotides line up with TRBD2. CDR1 is GTSNPN, CDR2 SVGIG, per germline (reference sequence). V was clipped by 0 bases and J by 0 bases; unmatched bases: 5. The CDR3 extends over 15 amino acids. This chain's CDR3 is CAWSVHREASYEQYF. CDR3 bases: TGTGCCTGGAGTGTTCACCGGGAGGCCTCCTACGAGCAGTACTTC.

This clonotype was seen repeatedly, ten times or more. The J gene is TRBJ1-1, the V gene TRBV7-3; no definite D call. V was clipped by 4 bases and J by 6 bases, with 12 bases between them. In germline, CDR1 is SGHTA, CDR2 FQGTGA. The CDR3 has 13 residues. CDR3 bases: TGTGCCAGCAGCTCCTCGCTACGGGCTGAAGCTTTCTTT. Protein product: CASSSSLRAEAFF.

This clonotype came up many times. The chain is built from TRBV11-3 and TRBJ2-5; weak D call: TRBD1 (5 bases). V lost 5 bases, J lost 4 bases, and 11 bases lay in between. The germline V gene encodes CDR1 SGHNT and CDR2 YENEEA. The CDR3 consists of 13 residues. CDR3 sequence reads: CASSPRRGETQYF. The DNA for the CDR3 is TGTGCCAGCAGCCCCCGTAGGGGAGAGACCCAGTACTTC.

This clonotype was detected many times. The gene calls are TRBV3-1 and TRBJ2-3; D is uncertain. Trimming stripped 2 bases from V and 7 bases from J, with 7 bases between. Germline CDR1 LGHDT, CDR2 YNNKEL (reference sequence). This CDR3 has 12 residues. CDR3 sequence reads: CASSQFVHTQYF. As DNA, the CDR3 is TGTGCCAGCAGCCAATTTGTCCATACGCAGTATTTT.

This clonotype was seen at least ten times. This chain connects TRBV27 to TRBJ2-1; tentatively, D is TRBD2 (6 bases). CDR3 length equals 12 residues. Germline V gene sequence: CDR1 MNHEY, CDR2 SMNVEV (reference sequence). V was pared by 8 bases and J by 10 bases, with 15 bases between. The CDR3 region has the DNA TGTGCCAGCCGACTAGGGGCCCTCGAGCAGTTCTTC. This gives the protein CASRLGALEQFF.

The sample holds many counts of this clonotype. The rearrangement joins TRBV12-3 or TRBV12-4 to TRBJ2-5, with D perhaps matching TRBD2 (6 bases). This CDR3 region has 13 residues. Trimming left V 7 bases short and J 5 bases short, with 14 bases between. The CDR3 nucleotides read TGTGCCAGCACCTGGAGGGCCGGGGAGACCCAGTACTTC. Its protein is CASTWRAGETQYF.

In this sample, this clonotype turned up many times. The rearrangement joins TRBV7-2 to TRBJ2-1; either TRBD1 or TRBD2 may fit D (5 bases each). The length of the CDR3 is 14 residues. Trimming cost V 2 bases and J 3 bases, with 8 bases left between them. Germline lookup yields CDR1 SGHTA and CDR2 FQGNSA. CDR3 sequence: CASSLLGVYNEQFF. CDR3 nucleotides: TGTGCCAGCAGCTTATTGGGGGTCTACAATGAGCAGTTCTTC.

Concerning this clonotype: A clone one base away is much larger, so this may be a read error. The CDR3 coding sequence is TGTGCCAGCGGTGACATGATGAGTTCCACTGAAGCTTTCTTT. Its protein product is CASGDMMSSTEAFF. The V and J genes are TRBV6-1 and TRBJ1-1; unclear D gene. The CDR3 consists of 14 residues. From germline, CDR1 is MNHNS and CDR2 SASEGT.

This clonotype was recorded at least ten times. This sequence joins TRBV12-5 and TRBJ2-6; D remains unclear. V dropped 1 base and J dropped 0 bases, with 7 bases sitting between them. This CDR3 has 16 amino acids. Germline V lookup: CDR1 LGHNT, CDR2 FRNRAP. CDR3 DNA: TGTGCTAGTGGTTTGGCAGCATCCTCTGGGGCCAACGTCCTGACTTTC. Its protein product is CASGLAASSGANVLTF.

This clonotype appeared a few times. V is TRBV20-1 and J is TRBJ2-2, with 7 bases that match TRBD2. In germline, CDR1 is DFQATT, CDR2 SNEGSKA (reference sequence). This CDR3 contains 16 residues. After removal of 4 bases from V and 5 bases from J, the junction contained 13 bases not matched to a gene. CDR3 coding DNA: TGCAGTGCTATATCCCCCGGCGGCGGGAGAACCGGGGAGCTGTTTTTT. This gives the protein CSAISPGGGRTGELFF.

The CDR3 reads CSAHRDSQTYEQYF. The CDR3 nucleotides read TGCAGTGCTCACCGGGACAGCCAAACCTACGAGCAGTACTTC. This chain joins TRBV20-1 and TRBJ2-7; 7 bases fit TRBD1. From germline, CDR1 is DFQATT and CDR2 SNEGSKA (reference sequence). V lost 5 bases and J lost 2; bases outside the gene matches: 9. The CDR3 length is 14 residues.